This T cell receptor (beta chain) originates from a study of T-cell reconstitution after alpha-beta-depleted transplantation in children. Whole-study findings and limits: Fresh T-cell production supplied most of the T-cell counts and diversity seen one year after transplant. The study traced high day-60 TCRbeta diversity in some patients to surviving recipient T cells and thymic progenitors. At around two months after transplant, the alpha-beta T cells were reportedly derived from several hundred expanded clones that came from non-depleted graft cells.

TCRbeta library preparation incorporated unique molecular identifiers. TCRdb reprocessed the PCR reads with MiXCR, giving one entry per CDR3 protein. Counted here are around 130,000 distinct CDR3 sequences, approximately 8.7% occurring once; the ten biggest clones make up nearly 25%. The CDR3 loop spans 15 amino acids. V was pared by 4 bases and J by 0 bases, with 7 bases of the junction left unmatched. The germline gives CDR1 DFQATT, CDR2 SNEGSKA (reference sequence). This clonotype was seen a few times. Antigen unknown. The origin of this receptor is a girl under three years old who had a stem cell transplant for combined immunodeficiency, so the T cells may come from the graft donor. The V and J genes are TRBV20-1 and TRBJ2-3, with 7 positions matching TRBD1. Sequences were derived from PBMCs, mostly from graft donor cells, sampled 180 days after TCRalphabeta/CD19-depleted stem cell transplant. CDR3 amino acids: CSANPGGPSTDTQYF. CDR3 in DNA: TGCAGTGCTAATCCAGGGGGTCCAAGCACAGATACGCAGTATTTT.